The clone carrying this TCR beta chain was detected a few times. These data originate in a study of blood T cell repertoires in COVID-19. Study information: COVID-19 samples, acute and convalescent, were from the United States, Italy and Spain. Nucleic acid was either cDNA or gDNA, and it came from T cells, B-cell-depleted T cells, or PBMCs.

V lost 5 bases, J lost 0 bases, and 17 bases lay in between. This CDR3 has 18 amino acids. CDR1 and CDR2 from the germline V gene are MNHNY and SVGAGI (reference sequence). Recruitment covered some 25 US areas and drew participants whose ages spanned 18 to 89 years. TCRdb's table, derived via immunoSEQ multiplex PCR, lists solely in-frame clones and lacks some. The table includes over 150,000 clones, more than 75% detected once. The sequence was obtained from a woman aged 45-65 years who had recovered from COVID-19. Sequenced: PBMCs or T cells enriched from blood (not recorded which). V and J are TRBV6-6 and TRBJ2-6; tentatively, D is TRBD1 (6 bases). CDR3 in amino acids: CASSPQGWSLSGANVLTF. The CDR3 region has the DNA TGTGCCAGCAGTCCACAGGGATGGTCACTCTCTGGGGCCAACGTCCTGACTTTC.